Sequencing of this TCR beta chain was carried out in a study of control samples from healthy donors and cancer patients. The CDR3 is 9 residues long. Repertoires were generated with immunoSEQ multiplex PCR, while TCRdb's copy carries only in-frame clones and drops some. The table includes some 150,000 clones, under 95% detected once. This receptor was obtained from a man in his forties in good health. Sequencing was carried out using blood. V and J are TRBV21-1 and TRBJ2-7. TRBV21-1 is termed a pseudogene. CDR3 coding DNA: TGTGCCAGCAGCAAAGAGCAGTACTTC. Translation gives CASSKEQYF.